This entry lists 17 T cell receptor beta chains sequenced from one sample in a study of T cell changes during pregnancy in multiple sclerosis. Measured with immunoSEQ multiplex PCR; TCRdb has only the in-frame clones, and not every one. The sample lists 25,000 to 30,000 clones, approximately 91% occurring once. Sequencing was performed on CD4+ T cells from peripheral blood mononuclear cells, taken in the first trimester of pregnancy. These receptors were taken from a female donor in good health, enrolled as a control in a pregnancy study.

This clone was seen a single time. The V gene is TRBV5-6, the J gene TRBJ1-2; D remains unclear. The V gene's germline CDR1 is SGHDT and CDR2 YYEEEE. CDR3 size: 12 residues. The V end lost 10 bases, the J end lost 2 bases, and 12 bases lay between the germline ends. In DNA form, the CDR3 reads TGTGCCCCCCCGCCCAGAAACTATGGCTACACCTTC. Residues: CAPPPRNYGYTF.

The rearrangement links TRBV7-2 to TRBJ1-1; 9 nucleotides line up with TRBD1. V was clipped by 2 bases and J by 8 bases; unmatched bases: 3. The CDR3 totals 13 residues. Germline V gene sequence: CDR1 SGHTA, CDR2 FQGNSA. The CDR3 coding sequence is TGTGCCAGCAGCTTAAGAGGGACAGGGGAAGCTTTCTTT. Translated, it gives CASSLRGTGEAFF.

V usage is TRBV30 and J usage is TRBJ2-7; maybe TRBD2 (6 bases). The CDR3 is made up of 14 amino acids. Trimming removed 0 bases at V and 6 bases at J, with 15 bases between. Per the germline V gene, CDR1 is GTSNPN and CDR2 is SVGIG (reference sequence). This CDR3 reads CAWSVGGPSSEQYF. DNA of the CDR3: TGTGCCTGGAGTGTCGGAGGGCCCAGCTCCGAGCAGTACTTC.

V usage is TRBV5-1 and J usage is TRBJ2-5, with 8 positions matching TRBD2. CDR3 length equals 16 residues. V lost 4 bases to trimming and J lost 4 bases; unmatched junction nucleotides: 12. Germline lookup yields CDR1 SGHRS and CDR2 YFSETQ. In nucleotides, the CDR3 is TGCGCCAGCAGCGAGGCCCCGGGGGGGGCCGGAGAGACCCAGTACTTC. Translating it yields CASSEAPGGAGETQYF.

V usage is TRBV28 and J usage is TRBJ1-1, with a possible D match to TRBD1 (6 bases). The CDR3 contains 12 residues. V lost 7 bases and J 4 bases, leaving 10 bases between the germline ends. Germline CDR1 MDHEN, CDR2 SYDVKM. The CDR3, as DNA: TGTGCCAGCACCCTGGACAGCACTGAAGCTTTCTTT. Amino acid sequence: CASTLDSTEAFF.

The J gene is TRBJ1-1, the V gene TRBV11-2; no definite D call. Germline lookup yields CDR1 SGHAT and CDR2 FQNNGV. The CDR3 is 14 amino acids. The V and J ends lost 7 bases and 2 bases respectively, with 14 bases between them. For the CDR3, the DNA is TGTGCCAGCATCATAAGCGGCAGAAACACTGAAGCTTTCTTT. Its translation is CASIISGRNTEAFF.

The chain recombines TRBV9 with TRBJ2-1; 10 bases map to TRBD2. Trimming took 0 bases from V and 4 from J; bases not matched to a gene: 10. The CDR3 has 18 residues. The germline gives CDR1 SGDLS, CDR2 YYNGEE. DNA for the CDR3: TGTGCCAGCAGCGTAGTCCCGGGAGCTAGCGGGAGTTACAATGAGCAGTTCTTC. This encodes CASSVVPGASGSYNEQFF. The whole variable domain, filled in from reference TRBV9 and TRBJ2-1, reads DSGVTQTPKHLITATGQRVTLRCSPRSGDLSVYWYQQSLDQGLQFLIQYYNGEERAKGNILERFSAQQFPDLHSELNLSSLELGDSALYFCASSVVPGASGSYNEQFFGPGTRLTVL.

The V gene is TRBV29-1, the J gene TRBJ2-3; 8 bases match TRBD2. In germline, CDR1 is SQVTM, CDR2 ANQGSEA. The length of the CDR3 is 13 residues. Trimming at V came to 6 bases and at J to 3 bases, leaving 5 bases not matched to a gene. The DNA for the CDR3 is TGCAGCGTCGTCGGGGGGGCTACAGATACGCAGTATTTT. The encoded protein is CSVVGGATDTQYF.

The genes are TRBV21-1 and TRBJ1-2; TRBD1 was called by the table and not checked on the DNA. TRBV21-1 is an annotated pseudogene. This CDR3 comprises 17 residues. The CDR3: CASSGPTGGLANYGYTF. The CDR3 bases are TGTGCCAGCAGCGGACCGACAGGGGGCTTAGCTAACTATGGCTACACCTTC.

The V call is TRBV28, the J call TRBJ1-4, with 7 bases matching TRBD1. Trimming at V came to 6 bases and at J to 4 bases, leaving 5 bases not matched to a gene. There are 14 residues in the CDR3. CDR1 and CDR2 from the germline V gene are MDHEN and SYDVKM. CDR3 bases: TGTGCCAGCAGCTCGGGACAGATTAATGAAAAACTGTTTTTT. Its translation is CASSSGQINEKLFF.

This CDR3 reads CASSLRQGASYEQYF. CDR3 coding DNA: TGTGCCAGCTCATTACGACAGGGGGCATCCTACGAGCAGTACTTC. The V gene is TRBV18, the J gene TRBJ2-7; 10 bases line up with TRBD1. V lost 5 bases to trimming and J lost 1 base; unmatched junction nucleotides: 5. In germline, CDR1 is KGHSH, CDR2 LQKENI. The CDR3 contains 15 residues.

V is TRBV7-2 and J is TRBJ2-5; D remains ambiguous. V was cut by 5 bases and J by 4 bases, with 8 bases left in between. Germline lookup yields CDR1 SGHTA and CDR2 FQGNSA. The length of the CDR3 is 12 residues. This CDR3 is CASSPVRETQYF. The CDR3, as DNA: TGTGCCAGCAGCCCGGTGAGAGAGACCCAGTACTTC.

This clone has more than one count but fewer than ten. This chain connects TRBV5-6 to TRBJ2-7; the match to TRBD1 covers 9 bases. Germline loops: CDR1 SGHDT, CDR2 YYEEEE. Trimming removed 4 bases from V and 2 bases from J; junction bases left unmatched: 4. The CDR3 length is 14 residues. CDR3 amino acids: CASSPGTGPYEQYF. In nucleotides, the CDR3 is TGTGCCAGCAGCCCCGGGACAGGGCCCTACGAGCAGTACTTC.

The chain carries TRBV14 and TRBJ2-1; D gene uncertain. CDR3 length: 13 amino acids. The V gene's germline CDR1 is SGHDN and CDR2 FVKESK. V lost 1 base to trimming and J lost 2 bases, with 3 bases between them. CDR3 DNA: TGTGCCAGCAGCCAAGTAGCCTACAATGAGCAGTTCTTC. Its protein is CASSQVAYNEQFF.

The chain employs TRBV2 and TRBJ2-3; 7 bases agree with TRBD1. J lost 4 bases, V lost 8 bases, and 9 bases had no gene match. Germline-derived CDR1 and CDR2 are SNHLY and FYNNEI. The CDR3 sequence is 14 residues long. CDR3 protein: CASRSRGMADTQYF. The CDR3 DNA reads TGTGCCAGCCGCTCCAGGGGGATGGCAGATACGCAGTATTTT.

This chain connects TRBV19 to TRBJ2-6, with D possibly TRBD1 on 6 matching bases. The CDR3 loop spans 15 amino acids. V lost 6 bases and J lost 1, with 10 bases in between. The germline V gene encodes CDR1 LNHDA and CDR2 SQIVND (reference sequence). CDR3 nucleotides: TGTGCCAGTAGCTTAACAGGGTCTGGGGCCAACGTCCTGACTTTC. Its protein product is CASSLTGSGANVLTF.

V is TRBV6-6 and J is TRBJ2-3; TRBD2 might be the D (5 bases). Germline assignment: CDR1 MNHNY and CDR2 SVGAGI (reference sequence). V lost 6 bases and J lost 1, with 14 bases in between. The CDR3 runs 15 residues. For the CDR3, the DNA is TGTGCCAGCAGCTTCCTTGAAGCGGGCACAGATACGCAGTATTTT. Translating it yields CASSFLEAGTDTQYF.